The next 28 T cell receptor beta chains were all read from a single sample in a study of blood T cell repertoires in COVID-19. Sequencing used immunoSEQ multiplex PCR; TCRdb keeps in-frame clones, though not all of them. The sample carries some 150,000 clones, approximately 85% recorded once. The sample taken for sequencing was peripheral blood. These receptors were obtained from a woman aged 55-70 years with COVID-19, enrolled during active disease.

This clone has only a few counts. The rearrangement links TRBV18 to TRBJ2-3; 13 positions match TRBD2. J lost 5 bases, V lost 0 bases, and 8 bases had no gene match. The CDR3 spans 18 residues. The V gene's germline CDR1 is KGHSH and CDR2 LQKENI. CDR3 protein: CASSPPLRTSGGLDTQYF. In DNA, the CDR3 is TGTGCCAGCTCACCACCACTTAGGACTAGCGGGGGCCTAGATACGCAGTATTTT. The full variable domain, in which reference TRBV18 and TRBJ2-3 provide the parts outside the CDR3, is NAGVMQNPRHLVRRRGQEARLRCSPMKGHSHVYWYRQLPEEGLKFMVYLQKENIIDESGMPKERFSAEFPKEGPSILRIQQVVRGDSAAYFCASSPPLRTSGGLDTQYFGPGTRLTVL.

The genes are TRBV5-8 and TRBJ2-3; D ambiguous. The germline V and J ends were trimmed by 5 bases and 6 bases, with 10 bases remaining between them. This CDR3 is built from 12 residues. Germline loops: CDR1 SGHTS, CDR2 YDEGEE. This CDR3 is CASSSGTDTQYF. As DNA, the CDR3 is TGTGCCAGCAGTTCAGGAACCGATACGCAGTATTTT.

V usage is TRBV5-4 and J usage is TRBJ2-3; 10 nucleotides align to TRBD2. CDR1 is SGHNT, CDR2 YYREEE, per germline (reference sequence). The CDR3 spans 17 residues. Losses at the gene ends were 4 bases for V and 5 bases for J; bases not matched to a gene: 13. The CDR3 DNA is TGTGCCAGCAGCGGTAGGGGGAGCGGGGGGGCGAAAGATACGCAGTATTTT. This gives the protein CASSGRGSGGAKDTQYF.

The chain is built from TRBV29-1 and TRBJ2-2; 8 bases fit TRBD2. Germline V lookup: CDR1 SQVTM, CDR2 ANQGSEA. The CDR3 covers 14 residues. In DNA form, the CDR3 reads TGCAGTTCGACCGGGGGGGATAACACCGGGGAGCTGTTTTTT. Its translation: CSSTGGDNTGELFF.

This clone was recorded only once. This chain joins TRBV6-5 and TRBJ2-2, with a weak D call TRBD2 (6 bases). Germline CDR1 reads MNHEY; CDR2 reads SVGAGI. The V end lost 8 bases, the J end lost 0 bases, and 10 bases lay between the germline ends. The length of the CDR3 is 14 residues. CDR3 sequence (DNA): TGTGCCAGCGCGGGATCGGCGAACACCGGGGAGCTGTTTTTT. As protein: CASAGSANTGELFF.

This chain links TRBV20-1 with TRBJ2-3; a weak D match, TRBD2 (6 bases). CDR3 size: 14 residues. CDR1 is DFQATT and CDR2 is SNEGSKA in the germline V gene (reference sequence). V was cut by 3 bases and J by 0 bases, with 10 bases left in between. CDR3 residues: CSASLAGSTDTQYF. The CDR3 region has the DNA TGCAGTGCTAGTCTGGCGGGGAGCACAGATACGCAGTATTTT.

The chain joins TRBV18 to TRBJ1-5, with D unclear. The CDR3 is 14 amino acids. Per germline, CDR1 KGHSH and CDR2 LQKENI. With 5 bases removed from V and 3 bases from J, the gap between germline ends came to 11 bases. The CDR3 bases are TGTGCCAGCTCAAAAGCTGCCAACAATCAGCCCCAGCATTTT. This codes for CASSKAANNQPQHF.

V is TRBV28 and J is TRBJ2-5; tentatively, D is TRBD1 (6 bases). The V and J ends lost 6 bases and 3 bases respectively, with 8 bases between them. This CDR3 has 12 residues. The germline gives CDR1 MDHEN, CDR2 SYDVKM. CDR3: CASSSGEETQYF. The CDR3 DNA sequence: TGTGCCAGCAGCTCAGGGGAAGAGACCCAGTACTTC.

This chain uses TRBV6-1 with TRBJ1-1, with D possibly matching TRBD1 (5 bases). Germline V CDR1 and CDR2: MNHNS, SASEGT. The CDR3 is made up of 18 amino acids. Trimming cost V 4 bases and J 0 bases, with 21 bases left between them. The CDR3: CASSGPSPESGMNTEAFF. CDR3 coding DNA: TGTGCCAGCAGTGGACCTTCCCCCGAGTCAGGGATGAACACTGAAGCTTTCTTT.

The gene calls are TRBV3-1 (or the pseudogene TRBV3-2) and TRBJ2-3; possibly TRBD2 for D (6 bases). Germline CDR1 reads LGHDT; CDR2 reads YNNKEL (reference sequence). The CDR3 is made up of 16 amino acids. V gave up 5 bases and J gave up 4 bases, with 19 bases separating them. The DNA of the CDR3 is TGTGCCAGCAGCACGCGACTAGTTCTTGGTCCAGATACGCAGTATTTT. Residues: CASSTRLVLGPDTQYF.

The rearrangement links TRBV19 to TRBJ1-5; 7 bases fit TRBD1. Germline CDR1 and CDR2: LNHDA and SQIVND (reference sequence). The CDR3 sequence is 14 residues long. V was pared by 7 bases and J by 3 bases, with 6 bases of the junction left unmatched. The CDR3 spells CASTAGQLNQPQHF. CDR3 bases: TGTGCCAGTACCGCGGGACAGCTCAATCAGCCCCAGCATTTT.

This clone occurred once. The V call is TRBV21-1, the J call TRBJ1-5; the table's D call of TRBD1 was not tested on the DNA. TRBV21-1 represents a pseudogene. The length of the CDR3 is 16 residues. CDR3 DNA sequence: TGTGCCAGCAGCAAACCGGACAGGGGGGGAGGTCAGCCCCAGCATTTT. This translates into CASSKPDRGGGQPQHF.

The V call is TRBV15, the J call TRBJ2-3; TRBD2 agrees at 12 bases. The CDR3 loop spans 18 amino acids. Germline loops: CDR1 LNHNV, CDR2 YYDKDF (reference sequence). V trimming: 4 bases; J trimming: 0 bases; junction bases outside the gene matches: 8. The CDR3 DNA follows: TGTGCCACCAGCATCGGACTAGCGGGGAACCCTAGCACAGATACGCAGTATTTT. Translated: CATSIGLAGNPSTDTQYF.

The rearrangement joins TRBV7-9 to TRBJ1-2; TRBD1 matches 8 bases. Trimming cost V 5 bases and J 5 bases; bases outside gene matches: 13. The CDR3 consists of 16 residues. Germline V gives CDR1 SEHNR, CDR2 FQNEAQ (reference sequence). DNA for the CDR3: TGTGCCAGCAGCGCTAGCCCCGACAGGGGAATGTATGGCTACACCTTC. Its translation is CASSASPDRGMYGYTF.

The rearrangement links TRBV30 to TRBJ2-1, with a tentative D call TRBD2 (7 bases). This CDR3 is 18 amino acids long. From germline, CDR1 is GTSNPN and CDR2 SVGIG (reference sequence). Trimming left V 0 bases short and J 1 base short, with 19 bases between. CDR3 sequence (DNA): TGTGCCTGGAGTGTAAAGCTAGGGGGGGGTTTTTCCTACAATGAGCAGTTCTTC. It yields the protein CAWSVKLGGGFSYNEQFF.

CDR3 DNA sequence: TGCGCCAGCAGCTTGGCCCCTAGCGGGGGGGCGAGCTCCTACAATGAGCAGTTCTTC. Translation gives CASSLAPSGGASSYNEQFF. The rearrangement joins TRBV5-1 to TRBJ2-1; TRBD2 aligns across 12 bases. This CDR3 is built from 19 residues. With V trimmed by 0 bases and J by 0 bases, 7 bases remained unmatched. CDR1 and CDR2 from the germline V gene are SGHRS and YFSETQ.

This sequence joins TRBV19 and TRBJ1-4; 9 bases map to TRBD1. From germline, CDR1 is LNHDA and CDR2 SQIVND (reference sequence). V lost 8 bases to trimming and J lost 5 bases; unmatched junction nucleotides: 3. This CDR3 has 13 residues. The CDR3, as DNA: TGTGCCAGTTTCGGACAGGGGAATGAAAAACTGTTTTTT. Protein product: CASFGQGNEKLFF.

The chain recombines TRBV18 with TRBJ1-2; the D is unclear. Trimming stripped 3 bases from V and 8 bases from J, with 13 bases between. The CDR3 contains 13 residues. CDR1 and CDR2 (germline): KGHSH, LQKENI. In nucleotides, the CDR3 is TGTGCCAGCTCACCTGTGGACTCCGGAGGCTACACCTTC. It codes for CASSPVDSGGYTF.

DNA of the CDR3: TGTGCCAGCAGTCCAAGTACGGATCAGCCCCAGCATTTT. Residues: CASSPSTDQPQHF. The rearrangement uses TRBV25-1 and TRBJ1-5; unclear D gene. This CDR3 spans 13 amino acids. With 5 bases removed from V and 5 bases from J, the gap between germline ends came to 10 bases. Germline CDR1 MGHDK, CDR2 SYGVNS.

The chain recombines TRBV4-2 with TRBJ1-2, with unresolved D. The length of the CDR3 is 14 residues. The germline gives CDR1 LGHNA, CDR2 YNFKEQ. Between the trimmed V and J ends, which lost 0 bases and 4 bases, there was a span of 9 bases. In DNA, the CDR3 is TGTGCCAGCAGCCAAGATTACAGCTCCTATGGCTACACCTTC. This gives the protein CASSQDYSSYGYTF.

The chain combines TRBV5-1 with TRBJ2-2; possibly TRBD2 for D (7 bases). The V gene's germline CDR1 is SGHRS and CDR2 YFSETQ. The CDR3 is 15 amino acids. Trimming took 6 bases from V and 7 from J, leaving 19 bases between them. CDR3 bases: TGCGCCAGCAAAGGACAGCGGGGAATAGGCGGGGAGCTGTTTTTT. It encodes CASKGQRGIGGELFF.

CDR3 nucleotides: TGTGCCAGCATCACGTCTTCGGGGGACTATGGCTACACCTTC. The encoded protein is CASITSSGDYGYTF. The chain combines TRBV5-6 with TRBJ1-2; D is perhaps TRBD1 (5 bases). Germline lookup yields CDR1 SGHDT and CDR2 YYEEEE. The CDR3 spans 14 residues. V lost 6 bases to trimming and J lost 3 bases, with 15 bases between them.

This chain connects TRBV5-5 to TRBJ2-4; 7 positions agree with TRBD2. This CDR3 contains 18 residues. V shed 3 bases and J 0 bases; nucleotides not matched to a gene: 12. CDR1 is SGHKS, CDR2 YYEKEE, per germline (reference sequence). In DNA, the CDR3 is TGTGCCAGCAGCTCGATAGGCGGGGGTCAACTAGCCAAAAACATTCAGTACTTC. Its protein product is CASSSIGGGQLAKNIQYF.

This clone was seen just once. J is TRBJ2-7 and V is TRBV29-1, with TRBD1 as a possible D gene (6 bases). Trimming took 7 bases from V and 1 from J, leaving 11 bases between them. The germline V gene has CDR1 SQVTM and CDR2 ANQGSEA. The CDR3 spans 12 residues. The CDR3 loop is CSAGQLSYEQYF. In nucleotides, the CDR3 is TGCAGCGCCGGACAGTTGTCCTACGAGCAGTACTTC.

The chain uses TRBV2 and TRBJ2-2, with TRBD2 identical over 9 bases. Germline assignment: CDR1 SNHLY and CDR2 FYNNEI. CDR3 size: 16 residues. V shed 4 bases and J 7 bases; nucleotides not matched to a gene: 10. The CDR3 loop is CASSAGLARGSGELFF. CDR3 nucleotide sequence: TGTGCCAGCAGTGCTGGACTAGCGAGGGGGAGCGGGGAGCTGTTTTTT.

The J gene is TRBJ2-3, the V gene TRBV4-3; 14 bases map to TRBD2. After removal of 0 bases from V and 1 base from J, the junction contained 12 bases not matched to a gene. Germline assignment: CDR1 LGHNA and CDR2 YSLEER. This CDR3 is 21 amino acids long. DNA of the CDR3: TGCGCCAGCAGCCAAGATCTGACTAGCGGGGGGGCAATTCGCGGCACAGATACGCAGTATTTT. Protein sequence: CASSQDLTSGGAIRGTDTQYF.

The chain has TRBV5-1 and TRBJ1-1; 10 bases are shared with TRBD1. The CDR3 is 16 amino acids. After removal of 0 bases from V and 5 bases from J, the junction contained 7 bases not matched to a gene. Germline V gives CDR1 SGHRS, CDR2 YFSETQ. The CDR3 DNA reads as TGCGCCAGCAGCTTGGCCCGGACAGGGGGGAATACTGAAGCTTTCTTT. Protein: CASSLARTGGNTEAFF.

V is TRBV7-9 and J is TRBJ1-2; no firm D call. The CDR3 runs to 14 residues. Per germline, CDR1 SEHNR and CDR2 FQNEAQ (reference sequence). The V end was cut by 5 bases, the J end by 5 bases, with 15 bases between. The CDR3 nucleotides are TGTGCCAGCAGCGTGGGTCCTATCGGGTATGGCTACACCTTC. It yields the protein CASSVGPIGYGYTF.